A selection of T cell receptor beta chains follows, all from one sample in a study of blood T cells in healthy people across ages. Each CDR3 protein gets one entry after TCRdb re-called the 5' RACE reads with MiXCR. This sample has about 830,000 distinct CDR3 sequences, with approximately 67% found just once. Sequenced sample: blood. These receptors originate from a man aged 25-40 years in good health. Each CDR3 is given with its conserved first and last residue.

>TRBV9|TRBJ2-5
CASSVGDETQYF
>TRBV20-1|TRBJ2-7
CSARGTNPYEQYF
>TRBV6-5|TRBJ1-3
CASFGTSVSGNTIYF
>TRBV7-9|-
CASSFPGGPFYNEQYF
>TRBV5-5|TRBJ1-6
CASSPAAGTNSPLHF
>TRBV20-1|TRBJ2-3
CSARAPGQSPYTDTQYF
>TRBV29-1|TRBJ1-2
CSVPSTIGGYTF
>TRBV9|TRBJ2-1
CASSVASGLIYEQFF
>TRBV21-1|TRBJ2-1
CASSKVQGAFEQFF
>TRBV9|TRBJ2-2
CASSVSRNTGELFF
>TRBV5-1|TRBJ1-1
CASSITGTGNTEAFF